Sequencing of this T cell receptor beta chain was carried out in a study of blood T cell repertoires in COVID-19 (dated by TCRdb to 2020 to 2021). With respect to the entire study: Samples from collaborators originated in the United States, Italy and Spain and spanned both the acute and convalescent phases of COVID-19. The prospective study material was composed of cDNA or gDNA derived from T cells, B-cell-depleted T cells, or PBMCs. Nearly every sample came with metadata listing a de-identified subject ID, COVID-19 status, age in years and sex. A freely available public database, intended as a resource for researchers studying the immune response to SARS-CoV-2, is where the repertoires were released. Where available, HLA class I and class II types were taken from metadata supplied by the sample provider and were not determined by assay-based typing. Deeply sampled blood TCRbeta repertoires from subjects exposed to, actively infected with, or recovered from COVID-19 were included in the dataset. Samples came from the ongoing ImmuneRACE study (first 160 participants) plus 1,254 subjects from 6 global collaborators.

Of note for this clone: The target of this receptor is not known. No much larger clone is present one base from it, and per-base qualities are unavailable.

In the prospective study, participants were about 18 to 95 years old, resided in 20 to 30 geographic areas of the United States, and were enrolled through a virtual design. To assign participants to cohorts, the prospective study relied on clinical history that participants themselves reported in a screening survey and a study questionnaire. For ImmuneRACE Cohort 3, a participant was defined as recovered based on two consecutive negative NP/OP PCR tests, clearance by a healthcare professional, or resolution of symptoms. Each participant in the prospective study had whole blood, serum and a nasopharyngeal or oropharyngeal swab collected by mobile phlebotomists. Over a 2-month period, participants in the prospective study had the option of providing additional blood draws and questionnaires. Prospective study blood samples were shipped either frozen or at room temperature before DNA extraction. Spanning cysteine to phenylalanine, the CDR3 consists of 15 amino acids. The read is trimmed to its CDR3 DNA, 45 bases read in frame from base 1. V was cut back by 1 base and J by 5 bases, leaving a gap of 14 bases between them. CDR1 and CDR2 were assigned from the germline V gene as SGHTA and FQGNSA.

The immunoSEQ Assay, a bias-controlled multiplex PCR, was used to amplify TCRbeta CDR3 regions from genomic DNA. On the authors' methods: The number of nucleated cells in each sample was estimated by amplification of reference gene primers within the assay. To quantify the absolute abundance of each unique TCRbeta CDR3 rearrangement, sequence reads were collapsed and filtered. For each sample, productive Simpson clonality was calculated as the square root of Simpson's diversity index across productive rearrangements. TCRdb took over this immuneACCESS table, retaining in-frame rearrangements with V and J assigned. Such tables are incomplete; in checked studies, under half of the missing clones stem from an unresolved V gene, and the remainder is unexplained. That table supplies the V and J calls and clone size; D and trimming were determined from the DNA. The sample table records 250,000 or so clones; more than 85% of these occur just once. The ten largest clonotypes hold approximately 1.6% of the sample.

What the work shows at the level of the full study, not this receptor alone: The quantity of clinical and demographic metadata differed by source and by participant and was supplied without curation.

The rearranged chain carries TRBV7-2 and TRBJ1-1; the D gene cannot be named for sure. The specimen was PBMCs or T cells enriched from blood (not recorded which). The sequence derives from a woman in her forties or fifties who had recovered from COVID-19. The sequence in DNA is TGTGCCAGCAGCTTAGGGGGAGGAGCCTTGACTGAAGCTTTCTTT. The encoded protein is CASSLGGGALTEAFF.